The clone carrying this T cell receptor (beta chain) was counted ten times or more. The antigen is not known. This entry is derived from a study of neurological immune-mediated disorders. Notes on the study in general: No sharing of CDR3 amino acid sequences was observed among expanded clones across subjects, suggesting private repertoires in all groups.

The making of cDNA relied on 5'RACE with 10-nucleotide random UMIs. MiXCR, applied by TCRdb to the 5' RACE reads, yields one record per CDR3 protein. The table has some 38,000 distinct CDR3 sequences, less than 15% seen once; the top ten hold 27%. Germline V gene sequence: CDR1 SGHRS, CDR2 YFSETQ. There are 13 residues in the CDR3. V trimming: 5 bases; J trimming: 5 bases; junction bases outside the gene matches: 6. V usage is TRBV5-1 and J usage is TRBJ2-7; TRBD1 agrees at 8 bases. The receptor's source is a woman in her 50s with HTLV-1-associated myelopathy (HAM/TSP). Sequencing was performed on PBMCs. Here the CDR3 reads CASSRQGSNEQYF. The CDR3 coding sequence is TGCGCCAGCAGTAGACAGGGGAGCAACGAGCAGTACTTC.